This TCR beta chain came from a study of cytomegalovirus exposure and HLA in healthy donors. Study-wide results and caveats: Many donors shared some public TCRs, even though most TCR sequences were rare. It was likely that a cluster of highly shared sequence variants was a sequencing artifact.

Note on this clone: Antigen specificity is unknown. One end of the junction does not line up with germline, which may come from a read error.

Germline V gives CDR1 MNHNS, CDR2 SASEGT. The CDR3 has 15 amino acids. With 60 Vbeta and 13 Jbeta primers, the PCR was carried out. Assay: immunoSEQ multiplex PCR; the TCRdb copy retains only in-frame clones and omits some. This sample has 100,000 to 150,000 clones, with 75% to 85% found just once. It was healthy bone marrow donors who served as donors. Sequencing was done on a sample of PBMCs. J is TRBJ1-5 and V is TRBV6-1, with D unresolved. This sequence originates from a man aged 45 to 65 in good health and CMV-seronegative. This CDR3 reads CGSSEVWASNQPQHF. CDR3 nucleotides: TGTGGCAGCAGTGAAGTTTGGGCCAGCAATCAGCCCCAGCATTTT.